This T cell receptor beta chain was captured in a study of cytomegalovirus exposure and HLA in healthy donors (TCRdb year 2017). Looking at the study overall: An earlier analysis of some 550 of the donors reported roughly 270 Gb of sequence data and 100 million to 140 million unique TCR beta sequences from about 200 million T cells. About 5 DR-DQ haplotypes were handled as single units for association and clustering, since linkage in the cohort was strong. In a later genetic analysis, genome-wide SNP genotypes for about 60% of the 666 donors were used, and that subset was treated as a discovery cohort. The study combined high-throughput TCR immunosequencing, statistical association of individual TCRs with disease status, and machine learning to predict cytomegalovirus infection status. An early release covering roughly 600 HLA-typed donors comprised 300 to 350 gigabases of sequencing data and around 80 million unique TCR sequences. Both class I and class II loci were covered by HLA typing, at four-digit resolution. The study profiled the T cell repertoires of 500 to 800 subjects by immunosequencing and related them to cytomegalovirus serostatus. The study aimed to test whether cataloging public T cell receptors could reveal signatures of past pathogen exposure. Typing coverage varied by locus: roughly 620-630 donors for A, B, C, DRB1 and DQB1; roughly 500 for DQA1; over 600 for DPA1; about 450 for DPB1. The genetic ancestry cluster associated with self-reported Caucasian donors included 80% to 90% of the roughly 360 genotyped donors. A later analysis re-analyzed previously published TCR beta repertoires from 660 or so donors and added high-resolution HLA genotyping to study TCR occurrence patterns. Donor age, sex, ethnicity and CMV serostatus were collected together with the repertoire data. In the later analysis, no new phenotypic data were used to find candidate immune exposures; instead, reliance was placed on TCR beta sequences and their occurrence across donors. All discovery cohort repertoires had been generated on a single sequencing platform. Among about 360 genotyped donors of the cohort, an average of approximately 240,000 unique TCR beta nucleotide sequences were sequenced per donor, roughly 18% of them non-productive. To decide whether each TCR beta V gene segment behaved as functional or pseudogenic, an earlier analysis of approximately 620 of the donors relied on high-throughput TCR beta sequencing. A separate validation cohort of over a hundred different subjects was used in addition to the roughly 720-subject first cohort. Study-level results and caveats: Across donors, most TCR sequences were observed very rarely, whereas some public TCRs were present in many individuals. A further reported finding was that TCR beta sequences accurately predicted the HLA-A and HLA-B alleles for most subjects in the first cohort. Because counts were too low, 15 or so rarely observed V segments, including chromosome 9 orphons, were excluded from the earlier analysis of roughly 580 of the donors. Because some donors lacked HLA typing at each locus, the association tests relied only on the typed subset. Because the 87-base-pair reads could not distinguish some IMGT-functional V segments, including TRBV6-2 and TRBV6-3, those segments were excluded. According to a later analysis, TCR association rates differed among HLA loci, with DRB1 alleles showing the most associated TCRs and HLA-C alleles showing the fewest. In vitro tests confirmed that three of the cytomegalovirus-associated TCR beta chains recognize cytomegalovirus antigens. A later analysis found that HLA-associated TCR beta chains were more clonally expanded and had lower generation probabilities than equally common non-associated chains. Linkage disequilibrium might explain the correlated functional status among segregating V segments, but an unknown experimental factor could not be ruled out. Broadly in line with IMGT annotations, most TCR beta V segments showed up in productive rearrangements about 87% or about 30% of the time in an earlier analysis of 587 of the donors. According to a later genetic analysis, donors in an Asian-associated ancestry cluster had fewer N-insertions in productive TCRs than the approximately 610-donor mean. According to a later analysis, most CMV-associated TCR beta chains appeared to be HLA-restricted, and the HLA associations seemed to be driven largely by CMV exposure. This cohort had only TCR beta chains sequenced, and the lack of alpha or paired-chain data limited which features could be detected. For the cohort, immune exposure information was limited to CMV serostatus. A group of highly shared sequence variants was considered likely to be a technical artifact of the sequencing pipeline. Strong co-occurrence of HLA alleles, especially DR and DQ, made assigning TCR associations to individual alleles difficult. The classifier was reported to diagnose cytomegalovirus status with high specificity and sensitivity in both the original cohort and the validation cohort. According to a later analysis, parvovirus B19, influenza, CMV and Epstein-Barr virus appeared linked to several top co-occurrence clusters. The authors suggested that the approach could potentially be extended to other disease states and immunological phenotypes. A later analysis associated about 18,000 TCR beta sequences with specific HLA alleles at a false discovery rate of 0.05. A total of 150 to 200 TCR beta chains were listed by the study as associated with cytomegalovirus. V-gene and J-gene trimming of TCR beta chains was associated with a missense DCLRE1C variant in a later genetic analysis, and the association was replicated in an independent cohort. Roughly uniform sequencing depth across donors was assumed in presence/absence analyses, although this assumption may not hold.

To note about this clone: No antigen is known for it. No base-level quality is on record; no much larger clone is a single base apart.

V is shortened by 2 bases, J by 2 bases, and the region joining them spans 8 bases. Per the germline V gene, SGHDT is the CDR1 and YYEEEE is the CDR2. From the cysteine up to the phenylalanine, the CDR3 has a length of 15 residues. Only CDR3 DNA remains: 45 bases, in frame from the first base. The cohort was made up of 650 to 700 healthy bone marrow donors. At the time of sampling, all cohort members were nominally healthy, though unrecorded immune exposures were likely present. The donor tested CMV seropositive, placing the donor among the roughly 300 seropositive members of the cohort. Every donor gave a peripheral blood sample, and the peripheral blood mononuclear cells from that sample were used for TCR beta sequencing. The Qiagen DNeasy Blood Extraction Kit was used to extract genomic DNA from the blood cell samples. Libraries were prepared through the immunoSEQ multiplex PCR assay. The multiplex PCR relied on a mix of 60 forward primers for TCR Vbeta segments and 13 reverse primers for TCR Jbeta segments. The CDR3 region of rearranged TCR beta genes was amplified from genomic DNA with a multiplex PCR assay. The amplified TCR beta libraries were sequenced on the Illumina HiSeq System as 87-base-pair reads. Concerning the study's data processing: A later analysis counted some 80 million unique TCR beta chains across the 650 to 700 repertoires, and roughly 11 million of these chains were shared by at least two donors. A nearest-neighbor algorithm error-corrected the raw reads and collapsed the reads into unique sequences, merging closely related sequences to remove PCR and sequencing errors. To assign V, D and J gene segments, CDR3 sequences were aligned to IMGT reference sequences. For a sequence to be retained, a match of at least six nucleotides to both a V gene segment and a J gene segment was required. A rearrangement was called productive if the CDR3 had no stop codons and remained in frame with V and J, and every other rearrangement was called non-productive. Following IMGT convention, CDR3 was defined as the stretch from the second conserved V-encoded cysteine up to the conserved J-encoded phenylalanine. Sequences without an unambiguous match to a single V gene segment were excluded from the earlier analysis of about 640 of the donors. An earlier analysis of roughly 590 of the donors called V segments functional above 56.7% productive rearrangements and segregating when the between-donor standard deviation exceeded 5%. A statistical classification framework was built for diagnosing cytomegalovirus status from the catalog of TCR beta chain sequences. In a later analysis, TCR nucleotide sequences were compared against IMGT/GENE-DB human TR gene sequences so that V and J genes could be assigned. Using the TCRdist pipeline, a later analysis assigned CDR3 sequences along with most-parsimonious VDJ recombination scenarios. In a later analysis, every TCR beta chain was defined by the combination of its CDR3 amino acid sequence and its V-gene family, and reads without a unique V-gene family were dropped. In a later analysis, a few hundred highly shared, low-generation-probability nucleotide sequences were removed to address suspected cross-contamination and a sequencing artifact. In a later analysis, a clonal expansion index was calculated for each public chain from normalized within-repertoire ranks of inferred template counts. A later analysis computed generation probabilities with a VDJ recombination model fitted to out-of-frame rearrangements, and checked the results against IGoR. In a later analysis, hypergeometric tests were used to score TCR-TCR, TCR-HLA and TCR-CMV co-occurrence, with a repertoire-size bias correction applied to TCR pairs. To estimate false discovery rates, a later analysis permuted the HLA or CMV assignments 20 times. In a later analysis, co-occurring TCRs were grouped using DBSCAN, with TCRdist sequence similarity added in when clustering inside HLA-allele-positive subsets. For co-occurrence clustering, repertoires with fewer than 30,000 or more than 120,000 public chains were excluded, along with a handful of repertoires with anomalous nucleotide sharing. TCRdb took over this immuneACCESS table, retaining in-frame rearrangements with V and J assigned. Such tables are incomplete; in checked studies, under half of the missing clones stem from an unresolved V gene, and the remainder is unexplained. Clone size and V and J calls were adopted from that table, with D and trimming inferred from the DNA. The sample has about 90,000 clones on record, approximately 60% of them singletons. 5.5% of the sample comes from the top ten.

Rearrangement joined TRBV5-6 to TRBJ1-6; the D segment cannot be called with confidence. This sequence was found in a woman in her twenties or thirties in good health and CMV-seropositive. The sequenced sample consisted of PBMCs. The base sequence is TGTGCCAGCAGCTTTCGGGTCACCTATAATTCACCCCTCCACTTT. It codes for CASSFRVTYNSPLHF.